This is a list of T cell receptor beta chains from one sample in a study of T-cell reconstitution after alpha-beta-depleted transplantation in children. TCRdb called the PCR reads again in MiXCR, with one record for every CDR3 protein. The sample has over 85,000 distinct CDR3 sequences, about 7.5% seen once; the top ten hold about a sixth. The sequences come from PBMCs, collected before TCRalphabeta/CD19-depleted stem cell transplant. These receptors originate from a boy aged 2-15 years with acute lymphoblastic leukemia, due to receive a stem cell transplant. CDR3s include the opening cysteine and the closing phenylalanine or tryptophan. The order of the fields is D gene, V gene, CDR3 protein. A D gene is named only where the DNA matches it firmly.

NA,TRBV20-1,CSARRGGGYSNQPQHF
TRBD2,TRBV10-3,CAISPSGGADNEQFF
NA,TRBV5-6,CASTFGHPYNSPLHF
TRBD1,TRBV15,CATSIFRGSKAFF
NA,TRBV5-1,CASFRVPGSNIQYF
NA,TRBV6-2/TRBV6-3,CASSYGGNQPQHF
TRBD2,TRBV11-1,CASSISGDSYNEQFF
NA,TRBV7-2,CASSFSYGYTF
NA,TRBV20-1,CSATTGGNQPQHF
TRBD1,TRBV27,CASRSGTAWIYGYTF
TRBD2,TRBV5-1,CASSLSTAGAQETQYF
NA,TRBV3-1,CASSPDHQATNEKLFF
TRBD2,TRBV20-1,CSVHRGGNEQFF
NA,TRBV20-1,CSAAVGGTYEQYF
TRBD2,TRBV11-1,CASSSPTSGGPKTYEQYF
NA,TRBV29-1,CSVVRDMNTEAFF
NA,TRBV6-5,CASSYSRSQDTQYF
NA,TRBV20-1,CSASRGEEDTQYF
TRBD2,TRBV3-1,CASSQEWTSGGFDETQYF
TRBD2,TRBV7-2,CATNRGLAGDWYEQYF
NA,TRBV18,CASSPTDGSSGNTIYF
NA,TRBV19,CASSLSDFQEGYTF
NA,TRBV20-1,CSARDAQDPQETQYF
NA,TRBV4-3,CASTTKRGTEAFF
NA,TRBV12-3/TRBV12-4,CASSLGRLWPLHF
TRBD2,TRBV2,CACCLEGSGGVASTDTQYF
TRBD2,TRBV5-1,CASSLAGTSERETQYF